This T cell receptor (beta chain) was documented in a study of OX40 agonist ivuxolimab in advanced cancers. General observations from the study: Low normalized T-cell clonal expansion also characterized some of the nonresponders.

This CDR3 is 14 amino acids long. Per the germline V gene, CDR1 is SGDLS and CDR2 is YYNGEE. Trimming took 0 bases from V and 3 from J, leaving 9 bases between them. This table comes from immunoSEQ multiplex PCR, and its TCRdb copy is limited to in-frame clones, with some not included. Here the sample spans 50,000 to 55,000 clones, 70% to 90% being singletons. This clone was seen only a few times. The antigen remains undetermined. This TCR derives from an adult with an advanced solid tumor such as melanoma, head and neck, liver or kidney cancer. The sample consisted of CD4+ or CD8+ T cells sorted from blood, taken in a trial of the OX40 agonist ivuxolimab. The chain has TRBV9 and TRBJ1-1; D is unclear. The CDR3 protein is CASSVVGRDTEAFF. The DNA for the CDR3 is TGTGCCAGCAGCGTAGTAGGGCGGGACACTGAAGCTTTCTTT.